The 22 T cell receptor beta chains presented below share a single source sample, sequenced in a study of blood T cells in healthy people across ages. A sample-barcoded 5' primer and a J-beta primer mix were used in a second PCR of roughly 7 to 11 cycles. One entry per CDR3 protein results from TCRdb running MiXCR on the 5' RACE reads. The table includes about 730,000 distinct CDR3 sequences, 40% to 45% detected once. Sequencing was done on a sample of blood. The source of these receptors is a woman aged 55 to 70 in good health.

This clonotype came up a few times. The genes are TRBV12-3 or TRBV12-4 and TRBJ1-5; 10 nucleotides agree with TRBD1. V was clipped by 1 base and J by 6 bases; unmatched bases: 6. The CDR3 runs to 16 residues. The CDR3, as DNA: TGTGCCAGCAGTTTAGTATTTGGGACAGGGGTTCAGCCCCAGCATTTT. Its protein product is CASSLVFGTGVQPQHF.

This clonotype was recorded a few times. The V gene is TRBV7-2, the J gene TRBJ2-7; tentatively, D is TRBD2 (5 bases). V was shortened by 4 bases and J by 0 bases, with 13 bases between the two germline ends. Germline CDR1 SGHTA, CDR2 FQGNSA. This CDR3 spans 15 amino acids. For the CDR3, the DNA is TGTGCCAGCAGCTCCACGGGGAAAAGCTCCTACGAGCAGTACTTC. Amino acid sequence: CASSSTGKSSYEQYF.

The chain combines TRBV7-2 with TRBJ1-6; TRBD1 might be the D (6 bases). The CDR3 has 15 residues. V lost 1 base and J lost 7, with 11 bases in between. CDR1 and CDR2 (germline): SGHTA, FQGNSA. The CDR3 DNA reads TGTGCCAGCAGCTTAGGAGGCCAGGGGAATTCACCCCTCCACTTT. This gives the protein CASSLGGQGNSPLHF.

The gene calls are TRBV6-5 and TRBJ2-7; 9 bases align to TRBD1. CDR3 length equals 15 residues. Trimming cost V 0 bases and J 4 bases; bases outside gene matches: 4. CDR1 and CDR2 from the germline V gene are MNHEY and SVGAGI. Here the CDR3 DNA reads TGTGCCAGCAGTTACTCCGAGACAGGGGGATACGAGCAGTACTTC. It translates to CASSYSETGGYEQYF.

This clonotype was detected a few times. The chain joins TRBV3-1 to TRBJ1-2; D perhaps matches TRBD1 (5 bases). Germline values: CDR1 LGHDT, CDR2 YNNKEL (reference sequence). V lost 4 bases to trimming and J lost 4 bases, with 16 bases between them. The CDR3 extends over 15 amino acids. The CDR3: CASSPRARNTYGYTF. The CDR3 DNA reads TGTGCCAGCAGCCCCAGGGCCCGAAATACCTATGGCTACACCTTC.

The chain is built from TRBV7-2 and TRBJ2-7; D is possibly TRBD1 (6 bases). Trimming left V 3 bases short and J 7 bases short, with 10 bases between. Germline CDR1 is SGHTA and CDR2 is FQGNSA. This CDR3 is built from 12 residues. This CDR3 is CASSLGAWEQYF. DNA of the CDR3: TGTGCCAGCAGCTTGGGGGCTTGGGAGCAGTACTTC.

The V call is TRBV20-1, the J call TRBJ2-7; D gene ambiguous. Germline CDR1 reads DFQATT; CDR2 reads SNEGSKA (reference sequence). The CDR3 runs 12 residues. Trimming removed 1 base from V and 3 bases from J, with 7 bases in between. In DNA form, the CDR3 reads TGCAGTGCTAGAGTGGCCAGCTACGAGCAGTACTTC. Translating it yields CSARVASYEQYF.

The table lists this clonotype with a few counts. CDR3 nucleotides: TGCAGTGCGCAGGGGGCGGGCAATGAGCAGTTCTTC. Its translation is CSAQGAGNEQFF. The rearrangement joins TRBV20-1 to TRBJ2-1; 8 bases agree with TRBD1. V dropped 6 bases and J dropped 6; count of bases not matched to a gene: 4. Germline-derived CDR1 and CDR2 are DFQATT and SNEGSKA (reference sequence). The CDR3 has 12 residues.

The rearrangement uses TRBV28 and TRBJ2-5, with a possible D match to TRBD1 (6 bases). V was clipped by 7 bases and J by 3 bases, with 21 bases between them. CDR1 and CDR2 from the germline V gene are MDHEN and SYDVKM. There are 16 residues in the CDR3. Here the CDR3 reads CASTPTWGTLKETQYF. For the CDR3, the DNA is TGTGCCAGCACCCCCACGTGGGGGACACTGAAAGAGACCCAGTACTTC. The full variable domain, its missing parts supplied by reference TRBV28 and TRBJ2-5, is DVKVTQSSRYLVKRTGEKVFLECVQDMDHENMFWYRQDPGLGLRLIYFSYDVKMKEKGDIPEGYSVSREKKERFSLILESASTNQTSMYLCASTPTWGTLKETQYFGPGTRLLVL.

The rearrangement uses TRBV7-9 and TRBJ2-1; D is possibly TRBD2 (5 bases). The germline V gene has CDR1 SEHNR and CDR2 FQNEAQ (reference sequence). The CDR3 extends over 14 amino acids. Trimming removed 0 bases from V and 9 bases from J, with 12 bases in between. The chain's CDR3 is CASSLAVEGSEQFF. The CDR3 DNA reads TGTGCCAGCAGCTTAGCGGTAGAGGGATCTGAGCAGTTCTTC.

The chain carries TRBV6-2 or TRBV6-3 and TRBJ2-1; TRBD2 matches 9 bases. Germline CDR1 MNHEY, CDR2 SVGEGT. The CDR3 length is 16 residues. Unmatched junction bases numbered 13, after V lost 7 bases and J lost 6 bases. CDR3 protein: CASKPGLAPGGNEQFF. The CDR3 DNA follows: TGTGCCAGCAAACCGGGACTAGCCCCTGGGGGCAATGAGCAGTTCTTC.

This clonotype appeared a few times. CDR3 protein: CASSLYPLGLNTDTQYF. CDR3 DNA sequence: TGTGCCAGCAGCTTATATCCCCTAGGGCTAAACACAGATACGCAGTATTTT. This chain links TRBV7-3 with TRBJ2-3; D remains unclear. Germline V gene data show CDR1 as SGHTA and CDR2 as FQGTGA. The V end was cut by 2 bases, the J end by 2 bases, with 17 bases between. This CDR3 is 17 amino acids long. The full variable domain, rest sourced from reference TRBV7-3 and TRBJ2-3, is GAGVSQTPSNKVTEKGKYVELRCDPISGHTALYWYRQSLGQGPEFLIYFQGTGAADDSGLPNDRFFAVRPEGSVSTLKIQRTERGDSAVYLCASSLYPLGLNTDTQYFGPGTRLTVL.

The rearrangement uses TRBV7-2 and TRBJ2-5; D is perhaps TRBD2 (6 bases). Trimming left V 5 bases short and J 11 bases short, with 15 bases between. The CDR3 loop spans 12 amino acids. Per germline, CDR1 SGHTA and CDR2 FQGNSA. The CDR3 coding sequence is TGTGCCAGCAGCCGGGACTTGGATGAGCAGTACTTC. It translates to CASSRDLDEQYF.

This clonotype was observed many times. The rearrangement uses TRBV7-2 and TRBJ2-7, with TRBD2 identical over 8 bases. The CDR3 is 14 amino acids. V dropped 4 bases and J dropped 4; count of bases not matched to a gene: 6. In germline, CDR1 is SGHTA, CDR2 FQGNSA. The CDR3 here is CASSSTGGRYEQYF. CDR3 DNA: TGTGCCAGCAGCTCGACGGGGGGGCGGTACGAGCAGTACTTC.

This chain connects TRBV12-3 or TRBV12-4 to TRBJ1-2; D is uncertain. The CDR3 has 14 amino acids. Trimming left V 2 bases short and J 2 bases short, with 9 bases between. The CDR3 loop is CASSLRVRNYGYTF. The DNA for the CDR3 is TGTGCCAGCAGTTTACGGGTCCGCAACTATGGCTACACCTTC.

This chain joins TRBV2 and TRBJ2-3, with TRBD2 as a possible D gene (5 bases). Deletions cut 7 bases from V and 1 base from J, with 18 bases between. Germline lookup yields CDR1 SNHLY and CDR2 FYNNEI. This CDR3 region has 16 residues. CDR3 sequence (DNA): TGTGCCAGCACCCGCCTAAAGCGGTCGCGCACAGATACGCAGTATTTT. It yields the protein CASTRLKRSRTDTQYF.

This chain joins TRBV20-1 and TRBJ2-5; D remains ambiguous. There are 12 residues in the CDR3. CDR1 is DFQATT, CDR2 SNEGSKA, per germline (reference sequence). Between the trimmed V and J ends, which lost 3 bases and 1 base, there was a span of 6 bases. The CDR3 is CSASQIQETQYF. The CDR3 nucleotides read TGCAGTGCTAGTCAGATCCAAGAGACCCAGTACTTC.

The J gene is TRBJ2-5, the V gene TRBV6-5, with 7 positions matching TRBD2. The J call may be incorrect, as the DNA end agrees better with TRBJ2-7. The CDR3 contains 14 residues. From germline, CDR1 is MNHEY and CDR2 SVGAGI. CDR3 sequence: CASKLRETRYEQYF. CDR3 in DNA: TGTGCCAGCAAACTGCGGGAGACCCGTTACGAGCAGTACTTC.

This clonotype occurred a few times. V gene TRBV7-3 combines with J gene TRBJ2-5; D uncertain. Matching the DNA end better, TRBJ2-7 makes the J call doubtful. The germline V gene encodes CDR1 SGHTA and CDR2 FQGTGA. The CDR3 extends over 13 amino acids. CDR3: CASSPRPGREQYF. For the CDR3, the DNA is TGTGCCAGCAGCCCAAGACCCGGGCGCGAGCAGTACTTC.

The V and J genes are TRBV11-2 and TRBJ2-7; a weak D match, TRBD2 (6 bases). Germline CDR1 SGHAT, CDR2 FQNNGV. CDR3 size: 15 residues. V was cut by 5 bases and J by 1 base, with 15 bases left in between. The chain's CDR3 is CASSGGWRNSYEQYF. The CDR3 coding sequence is TGTGCCAGCAGCGGAGGGTGGCGGAATTCCTACGAGCAGTACTTC.

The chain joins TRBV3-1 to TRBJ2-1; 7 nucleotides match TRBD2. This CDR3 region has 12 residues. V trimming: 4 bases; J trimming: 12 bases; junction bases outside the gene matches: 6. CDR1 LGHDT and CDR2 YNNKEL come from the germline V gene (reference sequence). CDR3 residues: CASSPSGVGQFF. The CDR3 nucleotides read TGTGCCAGCAGCCCCAGCGGGGTTGGGCAGTTCTTC.

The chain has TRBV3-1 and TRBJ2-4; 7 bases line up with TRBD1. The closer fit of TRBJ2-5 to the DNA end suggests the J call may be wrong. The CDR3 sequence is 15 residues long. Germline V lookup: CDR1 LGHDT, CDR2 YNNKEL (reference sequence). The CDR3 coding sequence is TGTGCCAGCAGCCACCGGCCGGGACAGCAAGAGACCCAGTACTTC. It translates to CASSHRPGQQETQYF.